This TCR beta chain originates from a study of cytomegalovirus exposure and HLA in healthy donors. Regarding the study as a whole: Some segments of the V type, notably TRBV6-2 and TRBV6-3, were excluded as indistinguishable. Compared with the roughly 670-donor mean, an Asian-associated ancestry cluster reportedly had fewer N-insertions, according to a later analysis. According to the study, around 150 TCR beta chains were cytomegalovirus-associated. A later analysis found most CMV-associated TCR beta chains apparently HLA-restricted.

About this clone itself: Its specificity is unknown.

The CDR3 sequence is 16 residues long. Germline V gene sequence: CDR1 SGDLS, CDR2 YYNGEE. With 5 bases clipped from V and 3 bases from J, the junction kept 8 bases outside the gene matches. Both 60 Vbeta primers and 13 Jbeta primers went into the PCR. Using immunoSEQ multiplex PCR, the repertoire was profiled, and TCRdb retains in-frame clones only, with some absent. The sample carries approximately 110,000 clones, 74% recorded once. This chain joins TRBV9 and TRBJ2-2, with 9 bases matching TRBD1. The sequence came from a woman aged 50 to 60 in good health and CMV-seropositive. Sequenced sample: PBMCs. This chain's CDR3 is CASRTTGGRDTGELFF. The CDR3 coding sequence is TGTGCCAGCAGGACTACAGGGGGCCGCGACACCGGGGAGCTGTTTTTT.